A single TCR beta chain is shown here with its context. Its antigen is unidentified. Germline V CDR1 and CDR2: SGHVT, SQSDAQ. This CDR3 region has 11 residues. The ends were cut back, 5 bases at V and 5 bases at J, with 7 bases in the middle. The data are from a study of CD8+CD57+ T cells in acquired aplastic anemia. Study at large: The mean DNA yield obtained from sorted CD4+ and CD8+ cells came to 3 to 4 ug.

General study findings and limits: Patients did not significantly differ from controls in CD8+ Simpson's diversity. Overlap between patients and controls comprised roughly 28 CD8+ CDR3 sequences.

It was genomic DNA that served as the template for profiling TCR beta VDJ and CDR3. TCRdb re-analysed the reads in MiXCR, keeping a single row per CDR3 protein. The data show approximately 160,000 distinct CDR3 sequences, with roughly 45% seen just once and approximately 1% held by the top ten. The rearrangement uses TRBV7-4 and TRBJ2-7; D unresolved. Sequencing was done on a sample of sorted CD4+, CD8+, or CD8+CD57+ T cells (not recorded which) from PBMCs. The receptor was derived from a human donor in good health. The CDR3 coding sequence is TGTGCCAGCAGCCCTAAGCACGAGCAGTACTTC. Its protein product is CASSPKHEQYF.